The clone carrying this T cell receptor beta chain has only a few counts. Antigen specificity is unknown. This sample is drawn from a study of post-analysis software for immune sequencing data. Study summary: The disease courses covered relapsing-remitting, secondary progressive and progressive-relapsing multiple sclerosis. Broader study findings: The authors found that F measure strongly co-clustered same-batch samples. TRBV5-6, TRBV5-1 and TRBV20-1 were among 4 or 5 TRBV segments more frequent in patients than controls. Relative to controls, patients with multiple sclerosis showed significantly lower normalized Chao1 diversity.

The CDR3 totals 15 residues. V lost 3 bases and J 0 bases, leaving 15 bases between the germline ends. CDR1 DFQATT and CDR2 SNEGSKA come from the germline V gene (reference sequence). Prepared TCR beta cDNA libraries contained unique molecular identifiers. MiXCR, run by TCRdb on the PCR reads, gives a single entry per CDR3 protein. The sample carries 650,000 to 900,000 distinct CDR3 sequences, around 46% recorded once. The chain uses TRBV20-1 and TRBJ2-7; TRBD1 might be the D (5 bases). Input material: blood. This sequence was found in a girl aged 5-17 years with multiple sclerosis. CDR3 DNA: TGCAGTGCTAGGCAAGGACATCAAAGCTCCTACGAGCAGTACTTC. Its protein product is CSARQGHQSSYEQYF.